A selection of T cell receptor beta chains follows, all from one sample in a study of T-cell reconstitution after alpha-beta-depleted transplantation in children. TCRdb redid the calling of the PCR reads with MiXCR, one entry per CDR3 protein. The sample records just under 550,000 distinct CDR3 sequences, approximately 20% being singletons. The sequencing here drew on PBMCs from the stem cell graft donor, taken from the stem cell graft. The receptors come from a human donor who donated a stem cell graft to a child with acute lymphoblastic leukemia. Both conserved end residues are part of each CDR3. A D gene is named only where the DNA matches it firmly.

>TRBJ1-2|TRBV5-1|NA
CASSLGDTSYGYTF
>TRBJ2-5|TRBV5-5|TRBD2
CASSLALAGPGDTQYF
>TRBJ1-4|TRBV20-1|NA
CSARAGAGVGSNEKLFF
>TRBJ2-4|TRBV5-1|NA
CASSQHALGREEPKDIQYF
>TRBJ2-5|TRBV2|NA
CASSEAFTRGEETQYF
>TRBJ2-5|TRBV29-1|NA
CSAADFGQQETQYF
>TRBJ2-2|TRBV10-3|TRBD2
CTILAGGGTGELFF
>TRBJ2-7|TRBV7-2|NA
CASSLMTSYEQYF
>TRBJ2-3|TRBV5-1|TRBD2
CASTVLAIRDTQYF
>TRBJ2-1|TRBV28|TRBD2
CASSLTAGGYNEQFF
>TRBJ2-7|TRBV24-1|NA
CATSDGSYEQYF
>TRBJ2-1|TRBV29-1|TRBD2
CSVDNVLAAGNEQFF
>TRBJ2-5|TRBV7-2|TRBD1
CASSRDRGRGETQYF
>TRBJ1-2|TRBV27|NA
CASSPSGPNYGYTF
>TRBJ2-3|TRBV5-1|NA
CASSLEARGTPLTDTQYF
>TRBJ2-2|TRBV12-3/TRBV12-4|NA
CASTPYPGGELFF
>TRBJ1-3|TRBV6-1|NA
CASSATVTGNTIYF
>TRBJ2-4|TRBV10-3|TRBD2
CGISEWRTSGENIQYF
>TRBJ2-1|TRBV5-1|TRBD2
CASSLAGTSGGNEQFF
>TRBJ1-2|TRBV12-3/TRBV12-4|NA
CASSLAAANYGYTF
>TRBJ2-1|TRBV13|TRBD2
CASSRRTSGSRNEQFF
>TRBJ1-5|TRBV14|NA
CASSPSQRTQHF
>TRBJ2-5|TRBV11-2|NA
CASTTSGARRGTQYF
>TRBJ2-7|TRBV5-1|NA
CASSLTVPSYEQYF
>TRBJ2-1|TRBV4-2|NA
CASSQDYGPPWF
>TRBJ2-1|TRBV4-1|NA
CASSQPGYNEQFF
>TRBJ2-1|TRBV5-1|NA
CASSLVVGLDEQFF
>TRBJ2-7|TRBV5-1|TRBD2
CASSLRTSGTSEQYF
>TRBJ2-5|TRBV5-1|NA
CASSLIPGDGRETQYF
>TRBJ2-3|TRBV29-1|NA
CSVGLSTDTQYF
>TRBJ1-3|TRBV5-5|TRBD1
CASSLAPGGSGNTIYF
>TRBJ2-1|TRBV7-3|TRBD1
CASSPGTDGAWRVEQFF
>TRBJ1-4|TRBV29-1|NA
CSVAAFRGTNEKLFF
>TRBJ1-1|TRBV2|TRBD1
CASRALGQGILDTEAFF
>TRBJ1-5|TRBV20-1|NA
CSAKPPSQPQHF
>TRBJ2-1|TRBV7-9|NA
CASSLNTDIKPFF
>TRBJ2-7|TRBV7-2|NA
CASSLGVWRSASYEQYF
>TRBJ2-1|TRBV27|NA
CASSDREEQFF
>TRBJ1-1|TRBV7-9|TRBD1
CASSLDRAPEAFF
>TRBJ2-3|TRBV20-1|TRBD2
CSATPLTASGRGGYTDTQYF
>TRBJ2-7|TRBV12-3/TRBV12-4|NA
CASSFGHAPYEQYF
>TRBJ2-1|TRBV27|NA
CASSFLSAIPINEQFF
>TRBJ2-3|TRBV9|TRBD2
CASSVAASGSTDTQYF
>TRBJ2-1|TRBV10-3|TRBD2
CAISDPSGTTKGYEQFF
>TRBJ1-5|TRBV7-9|NA
CASSSDRLRHSNQPQHF
>TRBJ2-1|TRBV7-8|NA
CASSLFDYNEQFF
>TRBJ2-1|TRBV7-9|NA
CASSLGLIPRKKFF
>TRBJ2-1|TRBV11-2|NA
CASSLSTVYNEQFF
>TRBJ2-5|TRBV29-1|TRBD1
CSVGTGVSETQYF
>TRBJ2-5|TRBV7-8|NA
CASRWRGTETQYF
>TRBJ2-1|TRBV9|NA
CASSPGGKSYNEQFF